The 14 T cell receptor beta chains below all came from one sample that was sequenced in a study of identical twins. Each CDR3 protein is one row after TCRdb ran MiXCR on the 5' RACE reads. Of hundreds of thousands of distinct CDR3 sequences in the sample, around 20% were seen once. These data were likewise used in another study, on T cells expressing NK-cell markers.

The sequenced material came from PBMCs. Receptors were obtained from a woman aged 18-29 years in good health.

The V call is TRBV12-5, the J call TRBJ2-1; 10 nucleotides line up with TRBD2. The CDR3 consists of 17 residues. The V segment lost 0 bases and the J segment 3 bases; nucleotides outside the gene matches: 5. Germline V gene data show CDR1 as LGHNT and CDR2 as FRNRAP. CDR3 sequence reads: CASGLVLSSGGYNEQFF. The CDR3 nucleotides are TGTGCTAGTGGTTTGGTGCTGTCTAGCGGGGGCTACAATGAGCAGTTCTTC. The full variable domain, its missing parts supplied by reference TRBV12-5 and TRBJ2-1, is DARVTQTPRHKVTEMGQEVTMRCQPILGHNTVFWYRQTMMQGLELLAYFRNRAPLDDSGMPKDRFSAEMPDATLATLKIQPSEPRDSAVYFCASGLVLSSGGYNEQFFGPGTRLTVL.

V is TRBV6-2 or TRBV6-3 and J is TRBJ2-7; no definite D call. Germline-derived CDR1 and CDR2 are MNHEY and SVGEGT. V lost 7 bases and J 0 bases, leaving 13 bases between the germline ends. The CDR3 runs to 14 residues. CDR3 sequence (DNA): TGTGCCAGCAAGAAGCCCTTGAGCTCCTACGAGCAGTACTTC. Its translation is CASKKPLSSYEQYF.

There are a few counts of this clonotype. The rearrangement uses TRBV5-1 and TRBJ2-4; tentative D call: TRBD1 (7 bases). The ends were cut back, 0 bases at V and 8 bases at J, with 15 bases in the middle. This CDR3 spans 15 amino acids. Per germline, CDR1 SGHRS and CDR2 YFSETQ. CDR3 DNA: TGCGCCAGCAGCTTGGGCCCCAGGGGGGAGGACATTCAGTACTTC. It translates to CASSLGPRGEDIQYF. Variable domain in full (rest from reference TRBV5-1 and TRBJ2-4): KAGVTQTPRYLIKTRGQQVTLSCSPISGHRSVSWYQQTPGQGLQFLFEYFSETQRNKGNFPGRFSGRQFSNSRSEMNVSTLELGDSALYLCASSLGPRGEDIQYFGAGTRLSVL.

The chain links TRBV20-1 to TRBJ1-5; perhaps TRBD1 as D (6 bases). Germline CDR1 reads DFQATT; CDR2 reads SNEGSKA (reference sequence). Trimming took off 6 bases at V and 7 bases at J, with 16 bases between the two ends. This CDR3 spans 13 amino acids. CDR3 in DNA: TGCAGTGCAGGGGGTGAGAACGGGCAGCCCCAGCATTTT. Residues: CSAGGENGQPQHF.

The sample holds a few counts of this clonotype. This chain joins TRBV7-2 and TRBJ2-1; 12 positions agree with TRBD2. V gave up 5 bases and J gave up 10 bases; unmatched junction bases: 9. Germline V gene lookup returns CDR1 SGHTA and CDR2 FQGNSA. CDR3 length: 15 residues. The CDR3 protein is CASSLSSGRAREQFF. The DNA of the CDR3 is TGTGCCAGCAGCCTTTCTAGCGGGAGGGCCAGGGAGCAGTTCTTC. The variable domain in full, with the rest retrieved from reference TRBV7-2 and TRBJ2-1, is GAGVSQSPSNKVTEKGKDVELRCDPISGHTALYWYRQSLGQGLEFLIYFQGNSAPDKSGLPSDRFSAERTGGSVSTLTIQRTQQEDSAVYLCASSLSSGRAREQFFGPGTRLTVL.

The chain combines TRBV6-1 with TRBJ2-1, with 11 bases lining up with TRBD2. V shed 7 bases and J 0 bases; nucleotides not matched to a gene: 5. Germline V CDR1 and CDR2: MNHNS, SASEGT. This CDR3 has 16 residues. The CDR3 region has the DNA TGTGCCAGCACCTCTAGCGGGAGGAGCTCCTACAATGAGCAGTTCTTC. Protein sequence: CASTSSGRSSYNEQFF.

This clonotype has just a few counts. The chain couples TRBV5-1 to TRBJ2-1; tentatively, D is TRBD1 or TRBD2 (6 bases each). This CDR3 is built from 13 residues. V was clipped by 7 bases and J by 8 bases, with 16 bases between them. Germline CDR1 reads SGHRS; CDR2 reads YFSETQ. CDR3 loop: CASRPNGGDEQFF. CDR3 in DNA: TGCGCCAGCCGCCCCAACGGGGGCGATGAGCAGTTCTTC.

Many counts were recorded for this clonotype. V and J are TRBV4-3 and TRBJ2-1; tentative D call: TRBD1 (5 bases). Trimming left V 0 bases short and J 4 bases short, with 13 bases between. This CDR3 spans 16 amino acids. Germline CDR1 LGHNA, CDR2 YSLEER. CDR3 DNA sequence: TGCGCCAGCAGCCAAGATCTAGGGGTATTGTACAATGAGCAGTTCTTC. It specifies CASSQDLGVLYNEQFF.

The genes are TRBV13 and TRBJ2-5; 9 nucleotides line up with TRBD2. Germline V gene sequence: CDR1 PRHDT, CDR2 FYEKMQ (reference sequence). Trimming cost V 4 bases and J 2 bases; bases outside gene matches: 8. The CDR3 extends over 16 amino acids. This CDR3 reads CASSWGLAEDQETQYF. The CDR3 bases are TGTGCCAGCAGCTGGGGACTAGCCGAGGATCAAGAGACCCAGTACTTC.

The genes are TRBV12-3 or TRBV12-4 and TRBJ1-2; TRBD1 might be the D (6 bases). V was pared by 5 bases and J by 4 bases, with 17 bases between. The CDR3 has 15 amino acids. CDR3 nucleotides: TGTGCCAGCAGTGAGAAGGGGGTAGGGGGCTATGGCTACACCTTC. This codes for CASSEKGVGGYGYTF.

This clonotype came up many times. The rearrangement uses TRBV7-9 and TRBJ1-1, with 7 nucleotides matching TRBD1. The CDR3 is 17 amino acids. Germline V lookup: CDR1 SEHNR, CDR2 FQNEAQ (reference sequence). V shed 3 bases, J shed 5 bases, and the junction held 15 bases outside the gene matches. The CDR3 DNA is TGTGCCAGCAGCTTTACCGCCGGGGACAGAGGAAGAACTGAAGCTTTCTTT. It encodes CASSFTAGDRGRTEAFF.

CDR3 loop: CASSSDRIYEQYF. DNA of the CDR3: TGCGCCAGCAGCTCCGACAGAATCTACGAGCAGTACTTC. The V and J genes are TRBV5-1 and TRBJ2-7, with a possible D match to TRBD1 (5 bases). V lost 3 bases to trimming and J lost 3 bases, with 10 bases between them. The CDR3 length is 13 residues. The V gene's germline CDR1 is SGHRS and CDR2 YFSETQ.

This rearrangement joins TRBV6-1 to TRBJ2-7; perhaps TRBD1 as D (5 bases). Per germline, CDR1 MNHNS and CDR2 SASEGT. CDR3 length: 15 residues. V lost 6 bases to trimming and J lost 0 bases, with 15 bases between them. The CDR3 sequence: CASSQPTGYSYEQYF. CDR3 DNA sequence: TGTGCCAGCAGCCAACCCACAGGATACTCCTACGAGCAGTACTTC.

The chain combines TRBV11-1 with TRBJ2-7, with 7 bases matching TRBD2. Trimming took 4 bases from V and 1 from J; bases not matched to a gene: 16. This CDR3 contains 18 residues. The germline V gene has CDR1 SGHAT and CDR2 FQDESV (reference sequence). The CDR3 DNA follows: TGTGCCAGCAGCTCACGGGGGGACGTACGTTTGGAGTCCTACGAGCAGTACTTC. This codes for CASSSRGDVRLESYEQYF.